This passage covers 19 T cell receptor beta chains from one sample sequenced in a study of graft-versus-host responses after intestinal transplantation. Researchers processed graft tissue to release intraepithelial and lamina propria lymphocytes. The protocol was immunoSEQ multiplex PCR, while the TCRdb copy is restricted to in-frame clones and leaves out a portion. The sample carries about 20,000 clones, roughly 72% recorded once. Material: ileum tissue, obtained about 3 weeks after intestinal transplant. Source of these receptors: a human patient who received an intestinal transplant, so some T cells may come from the graft donor.

In its sample, this clone was seen a few times. The CDR3 loop is CSVAPTLPTNYGYTF. CDR3 nucleotides: TGCAGCGTTGCGCCTACTCTCCCAACTAACTATGGCTACACCTTC. This chain connects TRBV29-1 to TRBJ1-2; D is unresolved. Germline loops: CDR1 SQVTM, CDR2 ANQGSEA. The CDR3 spans 15 residues. V lost 4 bases and J lost 0, with 15 bases in between.

The chain has TRBV11-3 and TRBJ2-7; 7 positions match TRBD2. J gave up 2 bases and V 5 bases, and 3 bases lay outside the gene matches. Germline CDR1 is SGHNT and CDR2 is YENEEA. The CDR3 loop spans 13 amino acids. The CDR3 protein is CASSPGGTYEQYF. The CDR3 DNA follows: TGTGCCAGCAGCCCCGGGGGGACCTACGAGCAGTACTTC.

This clone was observed once. The chain joins TRBV15 to TRBJ2-3; 9 nucleotides agree with TRBD1. V was pared by 4 bases and J by 8 bases, with 4 bases of the junction left unmatched. CDR1 is LNHNV, CDR2 YYDKDF, per germline (reference sequence). The CDR3 extends over 13 amino acids. The DNA for the CDR3 is TGTGCCACCAGCAACAGGGGGCACCGTACGCAGTATTTT. It is translated as CATSNRGHRTQYF.

V is TRBV7-2 and J is TRBJ2-7, with D tentatively TRBD2 (6 bases). Germline V gives CDR1 SGHTA, CDR2 FQGNSA. The V end lost 5 bases, the J end lost 3 bases, and 11 bases lay between the germline ends. The CDR3 is 13 amino acids. CDR3 coding DNA: TGTGCCAGCAGCGTTCGGGGGTACTACGAGCAGTACTTC. It specifies CASSVRGYYEQYF.

The chain is built from TRBV30 and TRBJ2-7, with 8 bases aligning to TRBD2. Germline CDR1 GTSNPN, CDR2 SVGIG (reference sequence). CDR3 length: 13 residues. V dropped 3 bases and J dropped 1; count of bases not matched to a gene: 2. The CDR3 DNA reads TGTGCCTGGAGCGGGGGGGTTTCCTACGAGCAGTACTTC. Encoded protein: CAWSGGVSYEQYF.

The J gene is TRBJ2-1, the V gene TRBV7-9, with D possibly TRBD2 on 5 matching bases. CDR3 size: 16 residues. Trimming cost V 0 bases and J 8 bases, with 17 bases left between them. Germline V CDR1 and CDR2: SEHNR, FQNEAQ (reference sequence). In nucleotides, the CDR3 is TGTGCCAGCAGCTTAGCGGTGGACCTGCGGGTGGATGAGCAGTTCTTC. Amino acid sequence: CASSLAVDLRVDEQFF. The variable domain in full, completed from reference TRBV7-9 and TRBJ2-1, reads DTGVSQNPRHKITKRGQNVTFRCDPISEHNRLYWYRQTLGQGPEFLTYFQNEAQLEKSRLLSDRFSAERPKGSFSTLEIQRTEQGDSAMYLCASSLAVDLRVDEQFFGPGTRLTVL.

The chain links TRBV6-5 to TRBJ2-1, with 10 bases identical to TRBD1. This CDR3 spans 12 amino acids. The germline V gene has CDR1 MNHEY and CDR2 SVGAGI. V shed 8 bases, J shed 9 bases, and the junction held 4 bases outside the gene matches. CDR3 amino acids: CASRDRGFEQFF. CDR3 nucleotides: TGTGCCAGCCGGGACAGGGGATTTGAGCAGTTCTTC.

This chain uses TRBV19 with TRBJ1-5; tentatively, D is TRBD1 (6 bases). The CDR3 extends over 15 amino acids. Germline V lookup: CDR1 LNHDA, CDR2 SQIVND (reference sequence). V was clipped by 5 bases and J by 0 bases, with 11 bases between them. DNA for the CDR3: TGTGCCAGTAGTCCCGGACAGAATAGCAATCAGCCCCAGCATTTT. Translating it yields CASSPGQNSNQPQHF.

This clone was observed a few times. The J gene is TRBJ2-1, the V gene TRBV11-2; 8 bases map to TRBD2. This CDR3 contains 15 residues. Germline V gives CDR1 SGHAT, CDR2 FQNNGV. The trim removed 4 bases at V and 2 bases at J, leaving 4 bases unmatched. CDR3 coding DNA: TGTGCCAGCAGCTCTACTAGCGGACCCTACAATGAGCAGTTCTTC. Amino acids: CASSSTSGPYNEQFF.

The chain uses TRBV4-3 and TRBJ2-7; TRBD1 is a possible D gene (6 bases). Germline-derived CDR1 and CDR2 are LGHNA and YSLEER. V dropped 2 bases and J dropped 2 bases, with 16 bases sitting between them. The CDR3 length is 16 residues. The CDR3 loop reads CASSQRWDKLTYEQYF. In DNA, the CDR3 is TGCGCCAGCAGCCAAAGGTGGGACAAGTTAACCTACGAGCAGTACTTC.

Only a few counts were recorded for this clone. V usage is TRBV19 and J usage is TRBJ2-3; TRBD2 is a possible D gene (6 bases). Trimming stripped 3 bases from V and 1 base from J, with 17 bases between. This CDR3 has 17 residues. Germline-derived CDR1 and CDR2 are LNHDA and SQIVND (reference sequence). CDR3 bases: TGTGCCAGTAGTATGTGGGGACTCTTAGGGGGCACAGATACGCAGTATTTT. This encodes CASSMWGLLGGTDTQYF. Full variable domain (remainder filled in from reference TRBV19 and TRBJ2-3): DGGITQSPKYLFRKEGQNVTLSCEQNLNHDAMYWYRQDPGQGLRLIYYSQIVNDFQKGDIAEGYSVSREKKESFPLTVTSAQKNPTAFYLCASSMWGLLGGTDTQYFGPGTRLTVL.

The V gene is TRBV27, the J gene TRBJ1-1; D is ambiguous. This CDR3 has 13 amino acids. Germline-derived CDR1 and CDR2 are MNHEY and SMNVEV (reference sequence). Trimming took off 0 bases at V and 5 bases at J, with 7 bases between the two ends. The CDR3: CASSLSSRTEAFF. Here the CDR3 DNA reads TGTGCCAGCAGTTTATCTTCGAGGACTGAAGCTTTCTTT.

This chain connects TRBV5-1 to TRBJ1-6; D gene ambiguous. The CDR3 totals 13 residues. Germline CDR1 SGHRS, CDR2 YFSETQ. With 0 bases removed from V and 10 bases from J, the gap between germline ends came to 8 bases. CDR3 loop: CASSLETSSPLHF. CDR3 sequence (DNA): TGCGCCAGCAGCTTGGAGACAAGCTCACCCCTCCACTTT.

In its sample, this clone was seen a few times. The chain employs TRBV6-1 and TRBJ1-3; 7 bases map to TRBD1. With V trimmed by 5 bases and J by 2 bases, 3 bases remained unmatched. The CDR3 spans 14 residues. CDR1 and CDR2 from the germline V gene are MNHNS and SASEGT. The chain's CDR3 is CASSLGGAGNTIYF. In nucleotides, the CDR3 is TGTGCCAGCAGTTTAGGGGGCGCTGGAAACACCATATATTTT.

This rearrangement joins TRBV13 to TRBJ1-2; D remains ambiguous. V lost 4 bases to trimming and J lost 6 bases, with 15 bases between them. The germline CDR1 and CDR2 sequences are PRHDT and FYEKMQ (reference sequence). This CDR3 is built from 14 residues. CDR3 bases: TGTGCCAGCAGCTCCGAGGGTTATTTGAATGGCTACACCTTC. This translates into CASSSEGYLNGYTF.

V and J are TRBV19 and TRBJ2-2; TRBD1 matches 9 bases. Trimming cost V 7 bases and J 6 bases; bases outside gene matches: 18. The CDR3 is 18 residues long. From germline, CDR1 is LNHDA and CDR2 SQIVND (reference sequence). The CDR3 coding sequence is TGTGCCAGTACTATGATGGGACAGGGATTTGGTCCGGCCGGGGAGCTGTTTTTT. It specifies CASTMMGQGFGPAGELFF.

The V and J genes are TRBV6-6 and TRBJ2-1; 7 bases align to TRBD2. CDR3 size: 16 residues. Germline assignment: CDR1 MNHNY and CDR2 SVGAGI (reference sequence). Trimming at V came to 5 bases and at J to 6 bases, leaving 13 bases not matched to a gene. The CDR3 nucleotides are TGTGCCAGCAGTCCCGGGCCAGCGGGATATTTCAATGAGCAGTTCTTC. Amino acids: CASSPGPAGYFNEQFF.

This chain links TRBV5-4 with TRBJ2-7, with 14 bases that match TRBD2. J gave up 2 bases and V 4 bases, and 5 bases lay outside the gene matches. Per the germline V gene, CDR1 is SGHNT and CDR2 is YYREEE (reference sequence). There are 16 residues in the CDR3. The DNA of the CDR3 is TGTGCCAGCAGCCCCGGACTAGCGGGGGGCACCTACGAGCAGTACTTC. This translates into CASSPGLAGGTYEQYF.

This chain uses TRBV20-1 with TRBJ2-7; D unresolved. The ends were cut back, 5 bases at V and 7 bases at J, with 9 bases in the middle. CDR1 is DFQATT and CDR2 is SNEGSKA in the germline V gene (reference sequence). The CDR3 has 10 amino acids. The CDR3 spells CSALNREQYF. The DNA for the CDR3 is TGCAGTGCTCTGAATCGGGAGCAGTACTTC.